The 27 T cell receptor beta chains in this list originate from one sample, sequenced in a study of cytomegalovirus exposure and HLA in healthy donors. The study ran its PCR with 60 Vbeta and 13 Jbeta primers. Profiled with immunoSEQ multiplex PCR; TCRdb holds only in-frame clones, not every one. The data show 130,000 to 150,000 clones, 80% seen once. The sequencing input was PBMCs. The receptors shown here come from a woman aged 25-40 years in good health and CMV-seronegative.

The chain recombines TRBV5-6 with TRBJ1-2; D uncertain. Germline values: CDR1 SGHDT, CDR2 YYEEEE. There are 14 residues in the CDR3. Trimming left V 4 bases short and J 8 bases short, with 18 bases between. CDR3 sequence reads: CASSPGGPGDGYTF. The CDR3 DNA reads TGTGCCAGCAGCCCTGGAGGCCCGGGCGACGGCTACACCTTC.

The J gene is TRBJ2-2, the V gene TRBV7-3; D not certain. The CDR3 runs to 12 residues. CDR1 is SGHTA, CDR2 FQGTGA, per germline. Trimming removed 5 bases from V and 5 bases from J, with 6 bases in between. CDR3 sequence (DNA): TGTGCCAGCAGCCTCGGGACCGGGGAGCTGTTTTTT. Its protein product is CASSLGTGELFF.

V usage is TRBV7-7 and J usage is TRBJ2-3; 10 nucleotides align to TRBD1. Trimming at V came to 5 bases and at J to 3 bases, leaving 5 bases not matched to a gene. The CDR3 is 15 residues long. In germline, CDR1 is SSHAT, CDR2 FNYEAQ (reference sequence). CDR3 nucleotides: TGTGCCAGCAGCCTCGACAGGGGGCCAACAGATACGCAGTATTTT. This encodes CASSLDRGPTDTQYF.

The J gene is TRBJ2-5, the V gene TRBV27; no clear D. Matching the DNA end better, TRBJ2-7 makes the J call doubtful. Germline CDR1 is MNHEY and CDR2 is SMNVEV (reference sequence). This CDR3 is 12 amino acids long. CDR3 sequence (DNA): TGTGCCAGCAGTTTCCTCTCCTACGAGCAGTACTTC. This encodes CASSFLSYEQYF.

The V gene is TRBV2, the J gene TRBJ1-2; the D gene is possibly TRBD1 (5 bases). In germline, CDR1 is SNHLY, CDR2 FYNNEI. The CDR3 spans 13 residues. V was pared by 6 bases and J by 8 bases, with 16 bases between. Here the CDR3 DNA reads TGTGCCAGCAGGGTTTCAGGGTATTACGGCTACACCTTC. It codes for CASRVSGYYGYTF.

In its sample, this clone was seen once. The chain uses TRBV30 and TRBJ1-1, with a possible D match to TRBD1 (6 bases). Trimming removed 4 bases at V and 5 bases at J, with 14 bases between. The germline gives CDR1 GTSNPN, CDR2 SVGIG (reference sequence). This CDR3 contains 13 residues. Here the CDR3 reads CAWMGGPATEAFF. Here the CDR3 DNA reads TGTGCCTGGATGGGGGGGCCGGCGACTGAAGCTTTCTTT. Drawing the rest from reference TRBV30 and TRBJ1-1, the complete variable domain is SQTIHQWPATLVQPVGSPLSLECTVEGTSNPNLYWYRQAAGRGLQLLFYSVGIGQISSEVPQNLSASRPQDRQFILSSKKLLLSDSGFYLCAWMGGPATEAFFGQGTRLTVV.

CDR3 coding DNA: TGTGCCATCAGTGAGCAGGTCGGGGGAGATACGCAGTATTTT. Protein: CAISEQVGGDTQYF. The genes are TRBV10-3 and TRBJ2-3; a possible D gene is TRBD2 (6 bases). V dropped 2 bases and J dropped 5 bases, with 11 bases sitting between them. The CDR3 is 14 amino acids. Germline lookup yields CDR1 ENHRY and CDR2 SYGVKD.

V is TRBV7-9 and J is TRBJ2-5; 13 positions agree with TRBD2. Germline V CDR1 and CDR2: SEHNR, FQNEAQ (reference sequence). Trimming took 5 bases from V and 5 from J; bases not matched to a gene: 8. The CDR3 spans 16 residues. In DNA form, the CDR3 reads TGTGCCAGCAGCACCCTGAGGACTAGCGGGAGTGAGACCCAGTACTTC. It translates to CASSTLRTSGSETQYF.

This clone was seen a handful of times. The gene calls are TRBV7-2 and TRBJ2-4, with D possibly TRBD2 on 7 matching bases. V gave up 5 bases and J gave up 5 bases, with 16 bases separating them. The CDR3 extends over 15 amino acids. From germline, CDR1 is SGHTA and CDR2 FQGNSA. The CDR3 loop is CASSPQGGGQNIQYF. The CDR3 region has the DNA TGTGCCAGCAGCCCCCAGGGCGGGGGCCAAAACATTCAGTACTTC.

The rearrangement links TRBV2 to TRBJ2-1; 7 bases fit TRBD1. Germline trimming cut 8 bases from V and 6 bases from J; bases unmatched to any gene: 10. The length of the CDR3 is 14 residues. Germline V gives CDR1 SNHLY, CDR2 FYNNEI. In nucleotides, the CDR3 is TGTGCCAGCCAGGGGTTTACAGGGGCCAATGAGCAGTTCTTC. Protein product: CASQGFTGANEQFF.

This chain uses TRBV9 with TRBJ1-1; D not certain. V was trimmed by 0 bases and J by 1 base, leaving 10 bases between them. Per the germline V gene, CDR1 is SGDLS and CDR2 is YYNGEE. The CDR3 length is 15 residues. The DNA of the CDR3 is TGTGCCAGCAGCGTAGGTAGTCGCGGGAACACTGAAGCTTTCTTT. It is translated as CASSVGSRGNTEAFF.

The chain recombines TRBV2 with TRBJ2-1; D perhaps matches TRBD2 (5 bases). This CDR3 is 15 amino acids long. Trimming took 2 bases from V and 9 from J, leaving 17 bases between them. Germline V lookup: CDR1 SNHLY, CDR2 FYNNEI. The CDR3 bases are TGTGCCAGCAGTGAACGGGCTAGCACGGCGGGTGAGCAGTTCTTC. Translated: CASSERASTAGEQFF. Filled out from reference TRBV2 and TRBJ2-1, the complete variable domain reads EPEVTQTPSHQVTQMGQEVILRCVPISNHLYFYWYRQILGQKVEFLVSFYNNEISEKSEIFDDQFSVERPDGSNFTLKIRSTKLEDSAMYFCASSERASTAGEQFFGPGTRLTVL.

The CDR3 sequence: CASSYRQGGFRPLHF. The CDR3 nucleotides read TGTGCCAGCAGTTACCGTCAGGGGGGTTTTAGACCCCTCCACTTT. The rearrangement links TRBV6-5 to TRBJ1-6; 7 bases match TRBD1. CDR1 and CDR2 from the germline V gene are MNHEY and SVGAGI. The CDR3 loop spans 15 amino acids. After removal of 2 bases from V and 12 bases from J, the junction contained 10 bases not matched to a gene.

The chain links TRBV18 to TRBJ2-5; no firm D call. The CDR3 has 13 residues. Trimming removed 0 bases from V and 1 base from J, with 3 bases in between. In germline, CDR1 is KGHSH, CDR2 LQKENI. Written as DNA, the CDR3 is TGTGCCAGCTCACCACCCTCCCAAGAGACCCAGTACTTC. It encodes CASSPPSQETQYF. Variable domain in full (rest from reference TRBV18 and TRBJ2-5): NAGVMQNPRHLVRRRGQEARLRCSPMKGHSHVYWYRQLPEEGLKFMVYLQKENIIDESGMPKERFSAEFPKEGPSILRIQQVVRGDSAAYFCASSPPSQETQYFGPGTRLLVL.

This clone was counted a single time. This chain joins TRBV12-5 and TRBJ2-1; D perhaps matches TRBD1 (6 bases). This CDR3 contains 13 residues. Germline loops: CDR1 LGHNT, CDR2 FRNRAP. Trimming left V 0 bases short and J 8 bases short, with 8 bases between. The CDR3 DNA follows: TGTGCTAGTGGTTTGGTACACAGGGATGAGCAGTTCTTC. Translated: CASGLVHRDEQFF. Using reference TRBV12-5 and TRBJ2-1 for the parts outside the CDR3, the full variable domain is DARVTQTPRHKVTEMGQEVTMRCQPILGHNTVFWYRQTMMQGLELLAYFRNRAPLDDSGMPKDRFSAEMPDATLATLKIQPSEPRDSAVYFCASGLVHRDEQFFGPGTRLTVL.

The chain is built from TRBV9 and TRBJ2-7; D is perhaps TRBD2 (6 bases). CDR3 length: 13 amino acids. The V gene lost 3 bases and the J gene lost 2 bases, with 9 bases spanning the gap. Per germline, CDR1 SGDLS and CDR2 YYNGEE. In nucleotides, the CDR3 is TGTGCCAGCAGCGAGGGACTTGCCTACGAGCAGTACTTC. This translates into CASSEGLAYEQYF.

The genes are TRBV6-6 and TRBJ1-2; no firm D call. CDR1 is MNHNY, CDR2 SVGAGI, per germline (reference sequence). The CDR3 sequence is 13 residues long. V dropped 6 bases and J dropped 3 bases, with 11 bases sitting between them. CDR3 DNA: TGTGCCAGCAGCACCCAGAGGGACTATGGCTACACCTTC. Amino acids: CASSTQRDYGYTF.

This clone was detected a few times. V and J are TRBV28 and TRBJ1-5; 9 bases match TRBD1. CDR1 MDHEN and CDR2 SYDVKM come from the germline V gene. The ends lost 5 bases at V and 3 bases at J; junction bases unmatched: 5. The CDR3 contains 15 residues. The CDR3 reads CASSPTGGYNQPQHF. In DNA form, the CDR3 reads TGTGCCAGCAGTCCTACAGGGGGCTACAATCAGCCCCAGCATTTT.

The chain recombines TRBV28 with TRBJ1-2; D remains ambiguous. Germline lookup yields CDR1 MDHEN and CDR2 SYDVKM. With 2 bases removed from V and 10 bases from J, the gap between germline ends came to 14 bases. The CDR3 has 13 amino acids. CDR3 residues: CASSLVQVEPYTF. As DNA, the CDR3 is TGTGCCAGCAGTTTAGTTCAGGTCGAACCCTACACCTTC.

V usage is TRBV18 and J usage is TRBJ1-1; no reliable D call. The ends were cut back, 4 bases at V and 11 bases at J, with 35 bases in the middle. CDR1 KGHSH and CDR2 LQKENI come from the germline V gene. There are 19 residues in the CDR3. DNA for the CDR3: TGTGCCAGCTCACGCGGGCCCGCAATCCTACCCCCCGACGGGATGAGTGCTTTCTTT. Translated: CASSRGPAILPPDGMSAFF. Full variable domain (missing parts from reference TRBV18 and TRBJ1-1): NAGVMQNPRHLVRRRGQEARLRCSPMKGHSHVYWYRQLPEEGLKFMVYLQKENIIDESGMPKERFSAEFPKEGPSILRIQQVVRGDSAAYFCASSRGPAILPPDGMSAFFGQGTRLTVV.

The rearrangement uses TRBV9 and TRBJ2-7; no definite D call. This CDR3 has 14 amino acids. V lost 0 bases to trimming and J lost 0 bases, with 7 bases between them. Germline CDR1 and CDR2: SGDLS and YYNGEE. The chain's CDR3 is CASSVVDSSYEQYF. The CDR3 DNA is TGTGCCAGCAGCGTAGTTGATAGCTCCTACGAGCAGTACTTC. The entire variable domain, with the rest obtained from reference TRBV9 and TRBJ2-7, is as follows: DSGVTQTPKHLITATGQRVTLRCSPRSGDLSVYWYQQSLDQGLQFLIQYYNGEERAKGNILERFSAQQFPDLHSELNLSSLELGDSALYFCASSVVDSSYEQYFGPGTRLTVT.

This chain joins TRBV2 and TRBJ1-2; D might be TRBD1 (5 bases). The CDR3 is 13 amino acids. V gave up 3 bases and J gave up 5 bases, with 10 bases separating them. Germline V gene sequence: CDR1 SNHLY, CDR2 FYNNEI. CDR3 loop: CASSDAGRYGYTF. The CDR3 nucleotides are TGTGCCAGCAGTGACGCGGGGCGGTATGGCTACACCTTC.

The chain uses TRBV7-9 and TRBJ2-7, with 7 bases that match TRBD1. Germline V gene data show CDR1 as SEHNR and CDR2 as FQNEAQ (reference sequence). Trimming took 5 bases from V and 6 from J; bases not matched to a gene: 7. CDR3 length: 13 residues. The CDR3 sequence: CASSASPGGEQYF. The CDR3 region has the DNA TGTGCCAGCAGCGCGAGCCCAGGGGGCGAGCAGTACTTC.

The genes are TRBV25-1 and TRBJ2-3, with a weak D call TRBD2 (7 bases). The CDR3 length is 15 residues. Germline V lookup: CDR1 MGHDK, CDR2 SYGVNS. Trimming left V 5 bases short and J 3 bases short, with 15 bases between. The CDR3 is CASSIGGAQTDTQYF. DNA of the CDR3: TGTGCCAGCAGTATTGGGGGGGCGCAGACAGATACGCAGTATTTT.

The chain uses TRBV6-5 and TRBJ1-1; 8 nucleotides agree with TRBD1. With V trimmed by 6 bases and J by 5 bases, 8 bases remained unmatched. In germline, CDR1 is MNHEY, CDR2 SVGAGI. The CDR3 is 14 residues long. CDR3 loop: CASSWDRLRTEAFF. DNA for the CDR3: TGTGCCAGCAGCTGGGACAGGTTGAGGACTGAAGCTTTCTTT.

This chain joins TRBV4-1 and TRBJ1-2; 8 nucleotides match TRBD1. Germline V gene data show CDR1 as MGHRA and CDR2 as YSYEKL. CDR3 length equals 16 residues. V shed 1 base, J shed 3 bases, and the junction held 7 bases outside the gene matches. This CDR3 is CASSQGYLTGDYGYTF. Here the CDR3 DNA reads TGCGCCAGCAGCCAAGGTTACCTGACAGGGGACTATGGCTACACCTTC.

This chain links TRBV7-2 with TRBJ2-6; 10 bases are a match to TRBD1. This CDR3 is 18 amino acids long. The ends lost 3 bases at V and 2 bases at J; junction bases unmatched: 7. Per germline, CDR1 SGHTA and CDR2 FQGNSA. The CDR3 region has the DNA TGTGCCAGCAGCTTGATGGGACAGGGGCCGACTGGGGCCAACGTCCTGACTTTC. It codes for CASSLMGQGPTGANVLTF.